This T cell receptor beta chain came from a study of control samples from healthy donors and cancer patients (TCRdb year 2020). The library was generated by the immunoSEQ multiplex PCR assay. As stored in TCRdb, this immuneACCESS dataset retains in-frame rearrangements with V and J assigned. A fraction of the clones does not appear; measured against another copy, unresolved V genes explain less than half of the discrepancy, and the remainder lacks a known reason. The sample table holds about 160,000 clones, of which around nine tenths were seen once. More than 10% of the sample goes to the ten largest clones. With regard to this clone: No antigen is known for it. It has no much larger one-base neighbor in the sample; base qualities were not kept.

Sequencing input: blood. The clonotype was recovered from a man aged 30 to 39 in good health.

The nucleotide sequence is given as TGTGCCACCAGTGATGGGACAGCATACGAGCAGTACTTC. Its protein product is CATSDGTAYEQYF. The V and J segments used are TRBV24-1 and TRBJ2-7, and 7 junction bases match TRBD1. The CDR3 covers 13 residues, taking in both the cysteine and the phenylalanine. The only DNA kept is the CDR3, 39 bases in frame from the first base. CDR1 and CDR2 are read off the germline V gene as KGHDR and SFDVKD. V is cut back by 3 bases and J by 4 bases, with 2 bases in the junction unmatched.